One and the same sample provided the 28 T cell receptor beta chains below, sequenced in a study of T cells in Graves' hyperthyroidism and ophthalmopathy. Amplified TCR beta CDR3 regions derived from RNA transcripts. The study used the HTBI primer set for a first-round RT-PCR of the TCR CDR3. TCRdb recomputed calls from the multiplex PCR reads with MiXCR, one row per CDR3 protein. The table has about 640,000 distinct CDR3 sequences, approximately 15% seen once; the top ten hold around an eighth. Sequencing was performed on blood. The receptor source for this set is a woman aged 50 to 60 with Graves' ophthalmopathy.

At least ten counts were recorded for this clonotype. The chain joins TRBV18 to TRBJ1-6; perhaps TRBD1 as D (5 bases). CDR1 KGHSH and CDR2 LQKENI come from the germline V gene. Trimming left V 4 bases short and J 8 bases short, with 12 bases between. There are 14 residues in the CDR3. In DNA, the CDR3 is TGTGCCAGCTCACAAGACAGTGGGCATTCACCCCTCCACTTT. Translating gives CASSQDSGHSPLHF.

This clonotype was detected many times. The gene calls are TRBV12-3 or TRBV12-4 and TRBJ2-7, with TRBD1 matching over 9 bases. The length of the CDR3 is 15 residues. After removal of 5 bases from V and 2 bases from J, the junction contained 7 bases not matched to a gene. CDR3 DNA sequence: TGTGCCAGCAGTCCCGGGACAGGGCATACCTACGAGCAGTACTTC. Protein: CASSPGTGHTYEQYF.

This clonotype was observed at least ten times. This chain joins TRBV12-5 and TRBJ1-1; D remains unclear. CDR3 size: 11 residues. Trimming removed 1 base at V and 7 bases at J, with 4 bases between. Germline V gene lookup returns CDR1 LGHNT and CDR2 FRNRAP. The DNA of the CDR3 is TGTGCTAGTGGTTTGGCTATTGAAGCTTTCTTT. It translates to CASGLAIEAFF.

The chain links TRBV5-5 to TRBJ2-7, with 8 bases lining up with TRBD1. The CDR3 contains 14 residues. Germline V CDR1 and CDR2: SGHKS, YYEKEE (reference sequence). The trim removed 4 bases at V and 5 bases at J, leaving 8 bases unmatched. CDR3 loop: CASSTDRVRHEQYF. The CDR3 DNA reads as TGTGCCAGCAGCACGGACAGGGTTCGGCACGAGCAGTACTTC.

At least ten counts were recorded for this clonotype. The chain recombines TRBV6-1 with TRBJ1-1, with D possibly TRBD1 on 5 matching bases. Trimming took 5 bases from V and 0 from J, leaving 13 bases between them. The CDR3 has 15 residues. The germline CDR1 and CDR2 sequences are MNHNS and SASEGT. CDR3 nucleotide sequence: TGTGCCAGCAGTAACGTTCGGGGGGTGAACACTGAAGCTTTCTTT. Protein: CASSNVRGVNTEAFF.

This clonotype was seen at least ten times. The V call is TRBV6-2 or TRBV6-3, the J call TRBJ2-7; perhaps D is TRBD1 or TRBD2 (5 bases each). Germline assignment: CDR1 MNHEY and CDR2 SVGEGT. The ends were cut back, 8 bases at V and 2 bases at J, with 16 bases in the middle. This CDR3 has 14 residues. The CDR3 sequence: CASASRGAAYEQYF. CDR3 sequence (DNA): TGTGCCAGCGCTTCCCGAGGGGCGGCCTACGAGCAGTACTTC.

There are many counts of this clonotype. The V gene is TRBV5-1, the J gene TRBJ1-5, with D hard to call. The CDR3 loop spans 13 amino acids. V lost 5 bases and J lost 1, with 7 bases in between. The germline V gene encodes CDR1 SGHRS and CDR2 YFSETQ. CDR3 amino acids: CASREASNQPQHF. The CDR3 bases are TGCGCCAGCAGGGAGGCGAGCAATCAGCCCCAGCATTTT. The whole variable domain, filled in from reference TRBV5-1 and TRBJ1-5, reads KAGVTQTPRYLIKTRGQQVTLSCSPISGHRSVSWYQQTPGQGLQFLFEYFSETQRNKGNFPGRFSGRQFSNSRSEMNVSTLELGDSALYLCASREASNQPQHFGDGTRLSIL.

This clonotype was seen ten or more times. The chain combines TRBV11-3 with TRBJ1-4; 11 bases fit TRBD1. The germline V gene encodes CDR1 SGHNT and CDR2 YENEEA. The CDR3 extends over 15 amino acids. The junction had 7 bases not matched to a gene; V was cut back by 5 bases and J by 8 bases. The CDR3 DNA follows: TGTGCCAGCAGCCCCGGACAGGGGGCGGTAGAAAAACTGTTTTTT. Translating gives CASSPGQGAVEKLFF.

There are many counts of this clonotype. The chain joins TRBV20-1 to TRBJ2-3; 9 positions match TRBD2. The germline gives CDR1 DFQATT, CDR2 SNEGSKA (reference sequence). V dropped 0 bases and J dropped 2; count of bases not matched to a gene: 6. CDR3 size: 16 residues. CDR3: CSARDSASGNTDTQYF. As DNA, the CDR3 is TGCAGTGCTAGAGATTCGGCTAGCGGGAACACAGATACGCAGTATTTT.

This clonotype was seen a few times. V is TRBV30 and J is TRBJ2-7; maybe TRBD2 (7 bases). The CDR3 extends over 14 amino acids. Germline V lookup: CDR1 GTSNPN, CDR2 SVGIG (reference sequence). V lost 4 bases, J lost 0 bases, and 13 bases lay in between. This chain's CDR3 is CAWTWGGTSYEQYF. CDR3 coding DNA: TGTGCCTGGACCTGGGGGGGCACCTCCTACGAGCAGTACTTC.

V usage is TRBV3-1 and J usage is TRBJ1-1; D may be TRBD1 (6 bases). From germline, CDR1 is LGHDT and CDR2 YNNKEL (reference sequence). V was shortened by 4 bases and J by 0 bases, with 15 bases between the two germline ends. The CDR3 is 16 residues long. The CDR3 loop is CASSPGGGMVNTEAFF. The CDR3 DNA is TGTGCCAGCAGCCCTGGCGGGGGCATGGTGAACACTGAAGCTTTCTTT.

This clonotype was found many times. V is TRBV7-2 and J is TRBJ2-1; 8 bases are shared with TRBD2. CDR1 and CDR2 (germline): SGHTA, FQGNSA. Losses at the gene ends were 1 base for V and 0 bases for J; bases not matched to a gene: 5. The CDR3 length is 17 residues. This chain's CDR3 is CASSLVGGTSSYNEQFF. Here the CDR3 DNA reads TGTGCCAGCAGCTTAGTAGGGGGGACTAGCTCCTACAATGAGCAGTTCTTC.

A single count supports this clonotype. Without the conserved terminal phenylalanine or tryptophan, this CDR3 likely stems from a read error. The chain combines TRBV14 with TRBJ2-3; D unclear. The ends were cut back, 3 bases at V and 2 bases at J, with 12 bases in the middle. This CDR3 comprises 15 residues. CDR1 is SGHDN and CDR2 is FVKESK in the germline V gene. Here the CDR3 DNA reads TGTGCCAGCAGCCAGTCTTTGGGGTACACAGATACGCAGTATTCT. Its translation: CASSQSLGYTDTQYS.

This clonotype was counted ten times or more. In DNA, the CDR3 is TGTGCCAGCAGCGTAGGAGGGGTCGTAGAGACCCAGTACTTC. As protein: CASSVGGVVETQYF. This sequence joins TRBV9 and TRBJ2-5; D could derive from TRBD1 or TRBD2 (5 bases each). Germline loops: CDR1 SGDLS, CDR2 YYNGEE. Trimming left V 0 bases short and J 4 bases short, with 10 bases between. CDR3 length equals 14 residues.

The chain is built from TRBV6-2 or TRBV6-3 and TRBJ1-2; 7 bases are a match to TRBD1. Per germline, CDR1 MNHEY and CDR2 SVGEGT. The V segment lost 6 bases and the J segment 1 base; nucleotides outside the gene matches: 8. This CDR3 region has 15 residues. The CDR3 reads CASRPRDRDNYGYTF. For the CDR3, the DNA is TGTGCCAGCAGACCCAGGGACAGAGATAACTATGGCTACACCTTC.

This clonotype was counted at least ten times. This chain links TRBV4-1 with TRBJ1-2; 7 bases align to TRBD1. The trim removed 2 bases at V and 3 bases at J, leaving 12 bases unmatched. The V gene's germline CDR1 is MGHRA and CDR2 YSYEKL. The CDR3 sequence is 17 residues long. The CDR3 loop is CASSQPLGGQGDYGYTF. In DNA, the CDR3 is TGCGCCAGCAGCCAACCTTTGGGAGGCCAGGGGGACTATGGCTACACCTTC.

This clonotype appeared many times. V is TRBV7-2 and J is TRBJ1-5; D is unresolved. Germline V gene data show CDR1 as SGHTA and CDR2 as FQGNSA. V was cut by 0 bases and J by 5 bases, with 11 bases left in between. The CDR3 runs 15 residues. DNA for the CDR3: TGTGCCAGCAGCTTAGCACCAGGTCGGCATCAGCCCCAGCATTTT. Protein sequence: CASSLAPGRHQPQHF.

This clonotype has more than one count but fewer than ten. The chain couples TRBV28 to TRBJ2-2; the D gene is possibly TRBD1 (6 bases). Looked up from germline, CDR1 is MDHEN and CDR2 is SYDVKM. The germline V and J ends were trimmed by 6 bases and 6 bases, with 11 bases remaining between them. The CDR3 is 13 amino acids. The CDR3 DNA follows: TGTGCCAGCAGACCAACAGGGTCCGGGGAGCTGTTTTTT. This translates into CASRPTGSGELFF.

The table lists this clonotype with many counts. The DNA of the CDR3 is TGTGCCAGCAGCCCCGACCGTACACGAGAGCAGTTCTTC. Protein: CASSPDRTREQFF. The chain employs TRBV5-6 and TRBJ2-1; D uncertain. CDR1 is SGHDT and CDR2 is YYEEEE in the germline V gene. CDR3 length equals 13 residues. V was clipped by 4 bases and J by 10 bases, with 15 bases between them.

With respect to this clonotype: A much larger clone lies a single base off, so this may be a read error. The J gene is TRBJ1-1, the V gene TRBV20-1, with 7 bases matching TRBD1. The junction had 10 bases not matched to a gene; V was cut back by 8 bases and J by 1 base. The CDR3 runs 14 residues. Germline loops: CDR1 DFQATT, CDR2 SNEGSKA (reference sequence). DNA of the CDR3: TGCAGTCCAATGAAGGGGGCGGCGAACACTGAAGCTTTCTTT. Translated, it gives CSPMKGAANTEAFF.

This clonotype was observed many times. The rearrangement uses TRBV7-2 and TRBJ2-7; 7 bases are shared with TRBD1. The CDR3 has 15 residues. Germline V gives CDR1 SGHTA, CDR2 FQGNSA. The trim removed 2 bases at V and 1 base at J, leaving 5 bases unmatched. The CDR3 protein is CASSLSGTESYEQYF. The DNA of the CDR3 is TGTGCCAGCAGCTTATCGGGGACAGAATCCTACGAGCAGTACTTC. Complete variable domain (other parts from reference TRBV7-2 and TRBJ2-7): GAGVSQSPSNKVTEKGKDVELRCDPISGHTALYWYRQSLGQGLEFLIYFQGNSAPDKSGLPSDRFSAERTGGSVSTLTIQRTQQEDSAVYLCASSLSGTESYEQYFGPGTRLTVT.

This clonotype showed up many times. The chain recombines TRBV28 with TRBJ2-7; 7 bases align to TRBD2. This CDR3 contains 13 residues. CDR1 is MDHEN, CDR2 SYDVKM, per germline. Trimming removed 6 bases from V and 4 bases from J; junction bases left unmatched: 6. The CDR3, as DNA: TGTGCCAGCAGCTGGGGAGGGGAGTACGAGCAGTACTTC. Protein sequence: CASSWGGEYEQYF.

This clonotype occurred many times. V gene TRBV3-1 combines with J gene TRBJ2-1, with 7 bases that match TRBD2. The CDR3 length is 17 residues. CDR1 is LGHDT and CDR2 is YNNKEL in the germline V gene (reference sequence). J gave up 5 bases and V 3 bases, and 13 bases lay outside the gene matches. CDR3 residues: CASSQGGSGLFNNEQFF. CDR3 coding DNA: TGTGCCAGCAGCCAGGGGGGGAGCGGGCTTTTTAACAATGAGCAGTTCTTC.

This sequence joins TRBV18 and TRBJ1-2; 12 positions agree with TRBD1. Germline V gives CDR1 KGHSH, CDR2 LQKENI. V lost 3 bases and J lost 7; bases outside the gene matches: 6. This CDR3 comprises 15 residues. CDR3 sequence: CASSPGTGGTAGYTF. The CDR3 DNA is TGTGCCAGCTCACCCGGGACAGGGGGCACAGCTGGCTACACCTTC.

This clonotype was detected only a few times. The genes are TRBV15 and TRBJ2-2; 10 bases fit TRBD2. This CDR3 contains 17 residues. With 3 bases clipped from V and 0 bases from J, the junction kept 4 bases outside the gene matches. Germline V CDR1 and CDR2: LNHNV, YYDKDF (reference sequence). CDR3 in amino acids: CATSSVAGGTNTGELFF. In DNA form, the CDR3 reads TGTGCCACCAGCAGTGTAGCGGGAGGCACGAACACCGGGGAGCTGTTTTTT.

This clonotype was counted many times. V gene TRBV11-2 combines with J gene TRBJ2-7, with 12 positions matching TRBD2. The trim removed 3 bases at V and 2 bases at J, leaving 5 bases unmatched. The CDR3 totals 16 residues. Germline V CDR1 and CDR2: SGHAT, FQNNGV. The chain's CDR3 is CASSFMTSGSPYEQYF. Here the CDR3 DNA reads TGTGCCAGCAGCTTTATGACTAGCGGGAGCCCCTACGAGCAGTACTTC.

This clonotype was counted at least ten times. The chain carries TRBV3-1 and TRBJ2-5; D uncertain. V lost 5 bases, J lost 0 bases, and 4 bases lay in between. This CDR3 contains 12 residues. The germline V gene encodes CDR1 LGHDT and CDR2 YNNKEL (reference sequence). The CDR3 loop is CASSDYQETQYF. The CDR3 DNA sequence: TGTGCCAGCAGCGATTACCAAGAGACCCAGTACTTC.

This clonotype came up a few times. The genes are TRBV20-1 and TRBJ2-7, with 9 bases matching TRBD1. The CDR3 has 13 amino acids. Germline CDR1 DFQATT, CDR2 SNEGSKA (reference sequence). J gave up 2 bases and V 7 bases, and 6 bases lay outside the gene matches. The CDR3, as DNA: TGCAGTGTTAGGGACAGGGCTACCTACGAGCAGTACTTC. The encoded protein is CSVRDRATYEQYF.